This is a list of T cell receptor beta chains from one sample in a study of early T cells in non-severe SARS-CoV-2 infection. MiXCR, applied by TCRdb to the 5' RACE reads, yields one record per CDR3 protein. The sample includes approximately 22,000 distinct CDR3 sequences, more than 5% of them seen just once. The sample in question was whole blood, obtained at baseline. These receptor sequences come from an adult who was a healthcare worker with PCR-confirmed SARS-CoV-2 infection or an uninfected control (not recorded which). The CDR3 runs from the conserved cysteine through the conserved F or W. D genes are given only for firm matches. A row's size may be missing; if present it is once, few, many or a size class.

length	D	J	size	V	DNA	CDR3
15	NA	TRBJ2-2	many	TRBV7-3	TGTGCCAGCAGCTTAGGGATGGGGTACACCGGGGAGCTGTTTTTT	CASSLGMGYTGELFF
14	TRBD2	TRBJ2-3	few	TRBV15	TGTGCCACCAGCGCTAGCGGGGGTCTCGATACGCAGTATTTT	CATSASGGLDTQYF
14	NA	TRBJ2-7	many	TRBV20-1	TGCAGTGCCGCACGACAGAGGGACGCCTACGAGCAGTACTTC	CSAARQRDAYEQYF
19	TRBD1	TRBJ2-5	many	TRBV7-9	TGTGCCAGCAGTTCGACCAACCGGGACAGGGGGCCTGGTATAGAGACCCAGTACTTC	CASSSTNRDRGPGIETQYF
16	TRBD2	TRBJ2-7	many	TRBV19	TGTGCCAGTAGTATTGGGACTAGCGGGGCCTCCTACGAGCAGTACTTC	CASSIGTSGASYEQYF
14	TRBD2	TRBJ2-7	many	TRBV7-2	TGTGCCAGCAGCTCCGGGACTAGCGGGGGAGAGCAGTACTTC	CASSSGTSGGEQYF
13	TRBD1	TRBJ2-1	medium-sized	TRBV11-3	TGTGCCAGCAGCTGGGGACAGACGAATGAGCAGTTCTTC	CASSWGQTNEQFF
14	TRBD2	TRBJ2-7	NA	TRBV20-1	TGCAGTGCTAATAAGCGGGAGGGCCTTTACGAGCAGTACTTC	CSANKREGLYEQYF
10	TRBD1	TRBJ1-1	many	TRBV2	TGTGCCAGTAACAGGGGGCTAGCTTTCTTT	CASNRGLAFF
15	NA	TRBJ2-1	NA	TRBV6-2/TRBV6-3	TGTGCCAGCAGCGGGCTGGGGGAGGACCACAATGAGCAGTTCTTC	CASSGLGEDHNEQFF
13	NA	TRBJ2-1	few	TRBV4-1	TGCGCCAGCAGCCAAGATCCTTGGAATGAGCAGTTCTTC	CASSQDPWNEQFF
15	TRBD1	TRBJ1-1	NA	TRBV20-1	TGCAGTGCTGACCCGGGACAGCTCATGAACACTGAAGCTTTCTTT	CSADPGQLMNTEAFF
13	NA	TRBJ2-5	many	TRBV12-3/TRBV12-4	TGTGCCAGCAGTTTAACATTCCGAGAGACCCAGTACTTC	CASSLTFRETQYF
15	TRBD1	TRBJ1-1	many	TRBV27	TGTGCCAGCATTGGGACAGGGGTCGGGTACACTGAAGCTTTCTTT	CASIGTGVGYTEAFF
15	TRBD1	TRBJ2-5	few	TRBV10-3	TGTGCCATCAGTACCGGGACAGGACCCCAAGAGACCCAGTACTTC	CAISTGTGPQETQYF
12	NA	TRBJ2-7	NA	TRBV29-1	TGCAGCGTTGCAGGGGCGAACTACGAGCAGTACTTC	CSVAGANYEQYF
14	NA	TRBJ1-1	many	TRBV28	TGTGCCAGCAGTCCCCCTGGGGGGAGTATTGAAGCTTTCTTT	CASSPPGGSIEAFF
14	TRBD1	TRBJ2-7	medium-sized	TRBV20-1	TGCAGTGCTGGAAGGACAGGAGGCTCCTACGAGCAGTACTTC	CSAGRTGGSYEQYF
17	TRBD1	TRBJ1-3	few	TRBV19	TGTGCCAGTAGTGTTGGGAGCGGGACAGAATCTGGAAACACCATATATTTT	CASSVGSGTESGNTIYF
16	TRBD2	TRBJ2-5	NA	TRBV11-3	TGTGCCAGCAGCCCGGGGACTAGCGGGGACCAAGAGACCCAGTACTTC	CASSPGTSGDQETQYF
15	NA	TRBJ2-6	medium-sized	TRBV7-3	TGTGCCAGCAGCCCAGAACGCTCTGGGGCCAACGTCCTGACTTTC	CASSPERSGANVLTF
16	NA	TRBJ2-6	few	TRBV20-1	TGCAGTGCTACCCCCATGGTTGGGGCTGGGGCCAACGTCCTGACTTTC	CSATPMVGAGANVLTF
16	TRBD2	TRBJ2-7	NA	TRBV19	TGTGCCAGTAGTATAAAAACTAGCGGGGGAAAAGGCGAGCAGTACTTC	CASSIKTSGGKGEQYF
14	NA	TRBJ1-4	few	TRBV4-1	TGCGCCAGCAGCCAAATACAGTGGAATGAAAAACTGTTTTTT	CASSQIQWNEKLFF
14	TRBD2	TRBJ2-1	few	TRBV6-5	TGTGCCAGCAGGCTAGCGGGGGGATACAATGAGCAGTTCTTC	CASRLAGGYNEQFF